This section outlines one T cell receptor beta chain sequence together with its context. Antigen: not known. Different DNA sequences within this sample yield the same CDR3. This sample is drawn from a study of shared clonotypes between healthy human individuals. The study, taken as a whole, reports: Non-shared clonotypes had lower generation probabilities than those shared by all four donors. Some naive CD4 clonotypes, around 5%, turned up in common across several donors. It was only blood that was sampled, and tissue repertoires likely differ.

Naive CD8 cells were CD45RO-negative, positively selected for CCR7, excluding terminally differentiated effector memory CD45RA+ cells. Sequencing was at deep level. TCRdb keeps only in-frame clones here, not all; method: immunoSEQ multiplex PCR. This sample carries millions of clones, 93% of them seen once, and the ten largest clones take 1.5% to 2%. The V end was cut by 5 bases, the J end by 3 bases, with 11 bases between. Germline values: CDR1 LNHDA, CDR2 SQIVND (reference sequence). This CDR3 comprises 13 residues. The receptor was isolated from a man aged 18 to 35 in good health. Some clones in this sample may be carry-over from other donors' samples. This chain joins TRBV19 and TRBJ2-7, with D perhaps TRBD1 or TRBD2 (5 bases each). The sample consisted of naive CD8+ T cells from PBMCs. CDR3 sequence (DNA): TGTGCCAGTAGTCCAAGGGACGGCTACGAGCAGTACTTC. As protein: CASSPRDGYEQYF.